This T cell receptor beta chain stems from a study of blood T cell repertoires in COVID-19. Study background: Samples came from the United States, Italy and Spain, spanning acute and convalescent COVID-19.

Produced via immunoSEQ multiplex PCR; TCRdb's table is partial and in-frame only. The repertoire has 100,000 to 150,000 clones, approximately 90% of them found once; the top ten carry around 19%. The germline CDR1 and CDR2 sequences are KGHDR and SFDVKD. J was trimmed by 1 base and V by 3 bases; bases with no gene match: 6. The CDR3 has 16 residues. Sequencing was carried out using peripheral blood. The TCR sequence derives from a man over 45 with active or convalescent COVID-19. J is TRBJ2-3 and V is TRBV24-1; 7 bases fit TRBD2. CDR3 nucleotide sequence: TGTGCCACCAGTGATCCAAGAGGGAGGGGCACAGATACGCAGTATTTT. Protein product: CATSDPRGRGTDTQYF.